The sequence of this TCR beta chain was determined in a study of T-cell reconstitution after alpha-beta-depleted transplantation in children. The CDR3 consists of 14 residues. Germline V CDR1 and CDR2: SGHRS, YFSETQ. Deletions cut 7 bases from V and 4 bases from J, with 18 bases between. Using unique molecular identifiers, the investigators prepared the TCRbeta library. TCRdb ran MiXCR on the PCR reads and lists one entry per CDR3 protein. The sample lists some 240,000 distinct CDR3 sequences, about 9.6% occurring once. This clonotype was observed at least ten times. The chain joins TRBV5-1 to TRBJ2-7; tentatively, D is TRBD1 (6 bases). The clonotype comes from a human donor who donated a stem cell graft to a child with SCID. Specimen: PBMCs from the stem cell graft donor, collected from the stem cell graft. The CDR3 DNA follows: TGCGCCAGCCCTGGAGGTTTCAGGGGATACGAGCAGTACTTC. This codes for CASPGGFRGYEQYF.